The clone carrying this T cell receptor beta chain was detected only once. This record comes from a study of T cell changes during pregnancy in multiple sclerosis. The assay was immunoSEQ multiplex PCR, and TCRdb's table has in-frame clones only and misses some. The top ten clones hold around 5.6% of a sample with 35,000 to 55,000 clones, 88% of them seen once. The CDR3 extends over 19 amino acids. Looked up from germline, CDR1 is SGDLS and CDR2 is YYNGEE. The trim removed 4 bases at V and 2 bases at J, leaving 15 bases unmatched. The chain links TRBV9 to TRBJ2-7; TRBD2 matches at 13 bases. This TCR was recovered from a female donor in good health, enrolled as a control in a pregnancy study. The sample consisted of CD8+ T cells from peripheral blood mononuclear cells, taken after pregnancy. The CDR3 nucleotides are TGTGCCAGCAGCCCATCCGGACTAGCGGGGGAACATACTACCTACGAGCAGTACTTC. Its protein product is CASSPSGLAGEHTTYEQYF.